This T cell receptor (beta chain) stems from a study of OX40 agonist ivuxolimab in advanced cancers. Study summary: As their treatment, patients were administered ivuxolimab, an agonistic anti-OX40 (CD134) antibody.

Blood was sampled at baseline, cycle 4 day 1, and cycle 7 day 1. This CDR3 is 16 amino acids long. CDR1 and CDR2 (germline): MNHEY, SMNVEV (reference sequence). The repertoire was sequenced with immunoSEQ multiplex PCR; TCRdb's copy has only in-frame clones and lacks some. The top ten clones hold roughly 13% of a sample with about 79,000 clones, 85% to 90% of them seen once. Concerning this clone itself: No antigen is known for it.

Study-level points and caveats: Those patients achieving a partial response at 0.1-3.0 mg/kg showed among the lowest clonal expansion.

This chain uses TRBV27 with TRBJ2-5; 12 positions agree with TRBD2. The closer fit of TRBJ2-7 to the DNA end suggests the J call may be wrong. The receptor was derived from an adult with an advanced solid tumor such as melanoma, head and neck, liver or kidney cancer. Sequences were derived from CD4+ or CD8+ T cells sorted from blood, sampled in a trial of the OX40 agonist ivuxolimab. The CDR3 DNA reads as TGTGCCAGCAGTTTGGAGACGACTAGCGGGGGCTACGAGCAGTACTTC. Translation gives CASSLETTSGGYEQYF.